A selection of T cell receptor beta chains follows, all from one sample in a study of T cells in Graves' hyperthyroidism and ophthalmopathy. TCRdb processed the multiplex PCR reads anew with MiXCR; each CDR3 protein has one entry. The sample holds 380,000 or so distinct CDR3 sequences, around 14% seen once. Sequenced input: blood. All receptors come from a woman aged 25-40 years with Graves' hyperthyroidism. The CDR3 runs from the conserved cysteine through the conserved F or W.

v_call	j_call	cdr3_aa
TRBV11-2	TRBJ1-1	CASSLVARGRGSRRVTEAFF
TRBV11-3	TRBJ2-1	CASSSSRTLNEQFF
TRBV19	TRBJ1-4	CASSTLRINEKLFF
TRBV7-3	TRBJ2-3	CASSLGDSSTDTQYF
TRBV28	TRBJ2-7	CASRTTVFSSTYEQYF
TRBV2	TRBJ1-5	CASTLGGSQPQHF
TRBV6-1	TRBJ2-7	CASSELELARSYEQYF
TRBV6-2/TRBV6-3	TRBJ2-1	CASSFKREANEQFF
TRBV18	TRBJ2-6	CASSPTAGSGANVLTF
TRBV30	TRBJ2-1	CAWSRLAGPNEQFF
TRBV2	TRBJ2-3	CASTGGDTQYF
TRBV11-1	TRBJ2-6	CASSRRSVGGDHGANVLTF
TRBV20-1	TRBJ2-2	CSARGRALGELFF
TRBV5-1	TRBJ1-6	CASSFGTDSPLHF
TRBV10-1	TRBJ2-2	CASRERTNTGELFF
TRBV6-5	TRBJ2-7	CASSYLDGNFYEQYF
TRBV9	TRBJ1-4	CASSVGATNNEKLFF
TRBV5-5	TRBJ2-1	CASSFLVSSYNEQFF
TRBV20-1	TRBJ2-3	CSAREGIHTQYF
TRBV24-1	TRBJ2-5	CATSDPDRVQETQYF
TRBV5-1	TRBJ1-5	CASRRGRNQPQHF
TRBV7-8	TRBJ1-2	CASSPPRVGYTF
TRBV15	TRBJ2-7	CATSTWTGGTYEQYF
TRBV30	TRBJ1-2	CAWTDTGNYGYTF
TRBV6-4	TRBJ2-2	CASSLGQATGELFF
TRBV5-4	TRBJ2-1	CASRPPGGSNEQFF
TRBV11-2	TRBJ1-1	CASSTENTEAFF
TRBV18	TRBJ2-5	CASSPSAGETQYF
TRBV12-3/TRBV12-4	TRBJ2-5	CASSSEGLAKETQYF
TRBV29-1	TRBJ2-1	CSVEVSEYNEQFF
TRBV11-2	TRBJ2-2	CASSLARAAGELFF
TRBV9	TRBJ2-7	CASSGASGSGHEQYF
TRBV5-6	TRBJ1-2	CASSSDRGVYGYTF
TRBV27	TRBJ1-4	CASSRQATNEKLFF
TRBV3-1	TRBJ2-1	CASSQVRGAGNEQFF
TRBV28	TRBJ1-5	CASSLTGNDVQPQHF
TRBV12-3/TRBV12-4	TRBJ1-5	CASSQYTENQPQRF
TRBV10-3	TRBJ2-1	CAIKREPYNEQFF
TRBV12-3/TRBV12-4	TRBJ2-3	CASSLWVGGAQYF
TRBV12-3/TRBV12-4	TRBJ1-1	CASTGGAMNTEAFF
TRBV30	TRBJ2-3	CAWSPPFGREGARGTDTQYF
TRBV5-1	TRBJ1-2	CASSSERYGYTF
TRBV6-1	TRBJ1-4	CASSDLGPNEKLFF
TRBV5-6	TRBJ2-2	CASSLWREGRMRTGELFF
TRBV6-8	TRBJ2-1	CATRGLALNNEQFF
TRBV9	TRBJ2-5	CASSVDPEWRETQYF
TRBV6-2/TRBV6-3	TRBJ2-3	CASSHHPFTGEDRGDTQYF
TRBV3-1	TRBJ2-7	CASSLGSGQGRVQYF
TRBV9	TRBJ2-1	CASSVDWGGSHNEQFF